At least ten counts were recorded for the clone carrying this T cell receptor beta chain. The antigen remains undetermined. The sample originates from a study of response to subunit inactivated influenza vaccine. Overall study results and limits: A suggestion made by the authors is that each seasonal influenza vaccination recruits few new T cells.

TCRdb recomputed calls from the RT-PCR reads with MiXCR, one row per CDR3 protein. The repertoire holds hundreds of thousands of distinct CDR3 sequences, with approximately 10% as singletons. The CDR3 extends over 12 amino acids. Germline V gives CDR1 DFQATT, CDR2 SNEGSKA (reference sequence). V gave up 7 bases and J gave up 1 base, with 11 bases separating them. The sequencing here drew on PBMCs from blood, taken on the day of vaccination. V is TRBV20-1 and J is TRBJ2-7, with D tentatively TRBD1 (5 bases). The sequence was obtained from a man between 45 and 60 years old who received an inactivated influenza vaccine. CDR3 loop: CSGVKGSYEQYF. Here the CDR3 DNA reads TGCAGTGGGGTGAAGGGGTCCTACGAGCAGTACTTC.